What follows are 9 T cell receptor beta chains derived from one specimen sequenced in a study of chemoradiotherapy in HPV16-positive cancers. Profiled with immunoSEQ multiplex PCR; TCRdb holds only in-frame clones, not every one. The sample lists about a thousand clones; about 79% were seen once. The sequenced sample was tumor tissue, obtained from a patient who underwent chemoradiotherapy. The receptors originated from a human donor with HPV-associated anogenital cancer.

This chain joins TRBV5-1 and TRBJ2-2; 11 bases are shared with TRBD2. The CDR3 is 17 amino acids. Losses at the gene ends were 2 bases for V and 2 bases for J; bases not matched to a gene: 5. Germline V lookup: CDR1 SGHRS, CDR2 YFSETQ. CDR3 DNA sequence: TGCGCCAGCAGCTTCACCGGGACTAGCGGAAACACCGGGGAGCTGTTTTTT. It translates to CASSFTGTSGNTGELFF.

The V and J genes are TRBV6-4 and TRBJ2-5; 9 bases agree with TRBD2. Germline CDR1 reads MRHNA; CDR2 reads SNTAGT. With V trimmed by 4 bases and J by 5 bases, 8 bases remained unmatched. The CDR3 totals 15 residues. DNA of the CDR3: TGTGCCAGCAGTGTCGAAGCGGGGGGCGGGGAGACCCAGTACTTC. Translating gives CASSVEAGGGETQYF.

In its sample, this clone was seen a few times. V is TRBV7-2 and J is TRBJ1-1; unclear D gene. V was clipped by 5 bases and J by 6 bases, with 16 bases between them. The CDR3 loop spans 14 amino acids. Germline V gene data show CDR1 as SGHTA and CDR2 as FQGNSA. CDR3 amino acids: CASSPSGVVAEAFF. CDR3 DNA: TGTGCCAGCAGCCCCAGTGGTGTGGTCGCTGAAGCTTTCTTT.

The chain joins TRBV9 to TRBJ2-1; 10 bases agree with TRBD2. The CDR3 totals 13 residues. Per the germline V gene, CDR1 is SGDLS and CDR2 is YYNGEE. Trimming at V came to 2 bases and at J to 7 bases, leaving 0 bases not matched to a gene. This chain's CDR3 is CASSVGLANEQFF. CDR3 coding DNA: TGTGCCAGCAGCGTGGGACTAGCGAATGAGCAGTTCTTC.

This rearrangement joins TRBV18 to TRBJ1-3; 7 positions match TRBD1. V lost 0 bases to trimming and J lost 2 bases; unmatched junction nucleotides: 7. Per the germline V gene, CDR1 is KGHSH and CDR2 is LQKENI. This CDR3 comprises 17 residues. The CDR3 spells CASSPPHPQGAGNTIYF. The CDR3 bases are TGTGCCAGCTCACCACCGCATCCTCAGGGGGCTGGAAACACCATATATTTT.

V gene TRBV2 combines with J gene TRBJ2-3, with TRBD1 matching 9 bases. The CDR3 is 20 amino acids. V lost 4 bases to trimming and J lost 10 bases; unmatched junction nucleotides: 27. Germline V CDR1 and CDR2: SNHLY, FYNNEI. In nucleotides, the CDR3 is TGTGCCAGCAGTGCCCACACAGGGGGCGGCGGGACCGGCGCGAACGGCCCGCAGTATTTT. It encodes CASSAHTGGGGTGANGPQYF.

The V call is TRBV4-2, the J call TRBJ1-2; tentative D call: TRBD1 (5 bases). V gave up 0 bases and J gave up 4 bases, with 15 bases separating them. CDR1 is LGHNA, CDR2 YNFKEQ, per germline. This CDR3 is built from 16 residues. The CDR3 loop reads CASSQDSGQRSYGYTF. CDR3 DNA: TGTGCCAGCAGCCAAGATTCGGGGCAACGAAGCTATGGCTACACCTTC.

The chain joins TRBV15 to TRBJ2-7; D call uncertain. CDR1 is LNHNV, CDR2 YYDKDF, per germline (reference sequence). The length of the CDR3 is 13 residues. V dropped 1 base and J dropped 1 base, with 5 bases sitting between them. The CDR3 DNA reads TGTGCCACCAGCAGAGTAGTATCCTACGAGCAGTACTTC. It yields the protein CATSRVVSYEQYF. Full variable domain (outside the CDR3, taken from reference TRBV15 and TRBJ2-7): DAMVIQNPRYQVTQFGKPVTLSCSQTLNHNVMYWYQQKSSQAPKLLFHYYDKDFNNEADTPDNFQSRRPNTSFCFLDIRSPGLGDTAMYLCATSRVVSYEQYFGPGTRLTVT.

The rearrangement joins TRBV5-8 to TRBJ1-5, with unresolved D. Germline CDR1 SGHTS, CDR2 YDEGEE. Trimming stripped 0 bases from V and 5 bases from J, with 12 bases between. The CDR3 loop spans 15 amino acids. This CDR3 is CASSLVSGAYQPQHF. In nucleotides, the CDR3 is TGTGCCAGCAGCTTGGTTAGTGGAGCCTATCAGCCCCAGCATTTT.